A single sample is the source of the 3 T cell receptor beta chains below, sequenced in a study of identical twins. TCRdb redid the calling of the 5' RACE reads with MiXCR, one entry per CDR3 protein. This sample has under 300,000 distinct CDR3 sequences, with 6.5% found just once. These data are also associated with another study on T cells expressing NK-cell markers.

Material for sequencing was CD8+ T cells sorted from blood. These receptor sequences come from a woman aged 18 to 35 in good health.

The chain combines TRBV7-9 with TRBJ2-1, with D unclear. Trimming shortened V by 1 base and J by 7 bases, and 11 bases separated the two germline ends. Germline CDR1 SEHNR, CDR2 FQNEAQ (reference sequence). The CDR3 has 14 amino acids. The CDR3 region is CASSLVQGGNEQFF. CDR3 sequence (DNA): TGTGCCAGCAGCTTAGTACAAGGTGGGAATGAGCAGTTCTTC.

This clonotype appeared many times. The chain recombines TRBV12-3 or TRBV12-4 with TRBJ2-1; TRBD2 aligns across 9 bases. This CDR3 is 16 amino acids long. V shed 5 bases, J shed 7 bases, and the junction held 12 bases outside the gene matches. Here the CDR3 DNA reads TGTGCCAGCAGTCCACCGGGACTAGCTTACAGGAATGAGCAGTTCTTC. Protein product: CASSPPGLAYRNEQFF.

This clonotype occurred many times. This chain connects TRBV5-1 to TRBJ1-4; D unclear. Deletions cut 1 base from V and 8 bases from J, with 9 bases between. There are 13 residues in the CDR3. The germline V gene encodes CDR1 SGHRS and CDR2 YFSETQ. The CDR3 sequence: CASSLKTNEKLFF. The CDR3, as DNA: TGCGCCAGCAGCTTGAAGACGAACGAAAAACTGTTTTTT.